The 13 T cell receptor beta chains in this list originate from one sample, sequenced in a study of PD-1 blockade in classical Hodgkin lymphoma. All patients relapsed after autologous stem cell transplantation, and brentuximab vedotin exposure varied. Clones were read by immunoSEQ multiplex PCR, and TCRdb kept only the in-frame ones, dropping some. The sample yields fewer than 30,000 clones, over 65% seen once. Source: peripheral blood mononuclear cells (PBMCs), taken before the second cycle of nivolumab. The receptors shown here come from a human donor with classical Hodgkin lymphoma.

The CDR3 region has the DNA TGTGCCAGCAGTGTTAGCGGGTCTTACGAGCAGTACGTC. Protein: CASSVSGSYEQYV. The rearrangement uses TRBV7-8 and TRBJ2-7, with 7 bases identical to TRBD2. The germline gives CDR1 SGHVS, CDR2 FQNEAQ. The CDR3 sequence is 13 residues long. After removal of 6 bases from V and 4 bases from J, the junction contained 6 bases not matched to a gene.

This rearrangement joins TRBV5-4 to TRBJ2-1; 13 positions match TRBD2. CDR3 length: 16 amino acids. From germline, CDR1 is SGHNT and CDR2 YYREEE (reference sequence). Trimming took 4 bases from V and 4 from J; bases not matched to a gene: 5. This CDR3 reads CASSQLAGGTYNEQFF. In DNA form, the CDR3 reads TGTGCCAGCAGCCAACTAGCGGGAGGGACATACAATGAGCAGTTCTTC.

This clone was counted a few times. The CDR3: CASSFLLSQETQYF. CDR3 bases: TGTGCCAGCAGCTTTTTGCTCAGCCAAGAGACCCAGTACTTC. The V gene is TRBV7-2, the J gene TRBJ2-5; no definite D call. Germline V lookup: CDR1 SGHTA, CDR2 FQGNSA. The CDR3 is made up of 14 amino acids. The ends were cut back, 3 bases at V and 1 base at J, with 9 bases in the middle.

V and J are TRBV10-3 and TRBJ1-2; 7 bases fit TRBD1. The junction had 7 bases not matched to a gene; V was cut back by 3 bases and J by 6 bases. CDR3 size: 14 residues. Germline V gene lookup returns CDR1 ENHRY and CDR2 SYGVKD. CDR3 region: CAISEQGRQNGYTF. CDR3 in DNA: TGTGCCATCAGTGAACAGGGGCGACAGAATGGCTACACCTTC.

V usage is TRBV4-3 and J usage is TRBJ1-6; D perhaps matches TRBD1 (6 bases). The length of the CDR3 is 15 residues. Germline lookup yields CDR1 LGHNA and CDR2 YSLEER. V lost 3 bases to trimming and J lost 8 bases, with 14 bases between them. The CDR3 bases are TGCGCCAGCAGCCACCTTACAGGGATTGATTCACCCCTCCACTTT. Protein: CASSHLTGIDSPLHF.

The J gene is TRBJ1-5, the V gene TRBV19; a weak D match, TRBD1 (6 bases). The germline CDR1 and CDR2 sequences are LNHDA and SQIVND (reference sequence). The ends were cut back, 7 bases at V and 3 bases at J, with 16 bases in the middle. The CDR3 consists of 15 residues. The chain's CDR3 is CASTNRGDFNQPQHF. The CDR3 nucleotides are TGTGCCAGTACCAATAGGGGGGACTTCAATCAGCCCCAGCATTTT.

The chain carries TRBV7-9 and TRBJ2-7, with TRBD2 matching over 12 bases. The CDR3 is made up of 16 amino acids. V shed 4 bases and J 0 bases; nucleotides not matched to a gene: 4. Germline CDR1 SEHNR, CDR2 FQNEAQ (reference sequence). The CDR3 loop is CASSSLAGGISYEQYV. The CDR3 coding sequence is TGTGCCAGCAGCTCCCTAGCGGGGGGGATCTCCTACGAGCAGTACGTC.

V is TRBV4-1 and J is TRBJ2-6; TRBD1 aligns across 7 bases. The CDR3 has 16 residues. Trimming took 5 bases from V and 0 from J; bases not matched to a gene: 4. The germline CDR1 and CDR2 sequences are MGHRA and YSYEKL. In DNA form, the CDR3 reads TGCGCCAGCAGCGACAGGGTAGGCTCTGGGGCCAACGTCCTGACTTTC. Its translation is CASSDRVGSGANVLTF.

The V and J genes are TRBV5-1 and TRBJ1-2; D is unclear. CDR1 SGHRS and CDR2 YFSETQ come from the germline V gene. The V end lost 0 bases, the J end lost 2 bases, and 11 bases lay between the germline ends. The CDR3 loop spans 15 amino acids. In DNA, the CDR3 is TGCGCCAGCAGCTTGGTACGGGCTGGAAACTATGGCTACACCTTC. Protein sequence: CASSLVRAGNYGYTF. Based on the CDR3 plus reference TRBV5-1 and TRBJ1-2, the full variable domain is KAGVTQTPRYLIKTRGQQVTLSCSPISGHRSVSWYQQTPGQGLQFLFEYFSETQRNKGNFPGRFSGRQFSNSRSEMNVSTLELGDSALYLCASSLVRAGNYGYTFGSGTRLTVV.

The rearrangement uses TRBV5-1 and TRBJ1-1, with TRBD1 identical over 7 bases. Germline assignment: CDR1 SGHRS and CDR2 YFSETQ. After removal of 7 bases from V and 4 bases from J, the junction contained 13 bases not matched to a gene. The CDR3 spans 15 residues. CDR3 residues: CASHLWGGDSTEAFF. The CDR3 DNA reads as TGCGCCAGCCACTTGTGGGGAGGGGACAGCACTGAAGCTTTCTTT.

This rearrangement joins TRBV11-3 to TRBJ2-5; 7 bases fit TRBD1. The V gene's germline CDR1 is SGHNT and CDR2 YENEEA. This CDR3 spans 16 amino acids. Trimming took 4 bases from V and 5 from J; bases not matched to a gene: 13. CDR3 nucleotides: TGTGCCAGCAGCTCATATACAGGGGTTTACAAGGAGACCCAGTACTTC. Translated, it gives CASSSYTGVYKETQYF.

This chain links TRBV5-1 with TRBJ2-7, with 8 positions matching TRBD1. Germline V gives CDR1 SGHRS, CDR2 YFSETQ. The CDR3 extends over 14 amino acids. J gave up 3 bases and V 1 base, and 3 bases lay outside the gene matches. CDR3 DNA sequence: TGCGCCAGCAGCTTGACAGGGGGGAACTACGAGCAGTACTTC. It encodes CASSLTGGNYEQYF.

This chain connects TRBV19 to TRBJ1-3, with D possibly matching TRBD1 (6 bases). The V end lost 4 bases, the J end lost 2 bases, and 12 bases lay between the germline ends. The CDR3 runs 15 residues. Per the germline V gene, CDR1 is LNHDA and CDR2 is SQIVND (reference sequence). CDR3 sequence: CASSKIQGPGNTIYF. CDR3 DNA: TGTGCCAGTAGTAAAATACAGGGTCCTGGAAACACCATATATTTT.